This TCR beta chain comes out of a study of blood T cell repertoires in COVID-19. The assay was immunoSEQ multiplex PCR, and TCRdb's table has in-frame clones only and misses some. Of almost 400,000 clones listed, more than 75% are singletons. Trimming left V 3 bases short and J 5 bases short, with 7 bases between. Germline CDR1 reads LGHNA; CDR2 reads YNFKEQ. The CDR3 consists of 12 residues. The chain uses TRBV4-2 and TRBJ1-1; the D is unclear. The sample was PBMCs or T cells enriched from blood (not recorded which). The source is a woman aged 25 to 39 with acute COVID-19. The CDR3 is CASSQERTEAFF. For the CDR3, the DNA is TGTGCCAGCAGCCAGGAGAGGACTGAAGCTTTCTTT.